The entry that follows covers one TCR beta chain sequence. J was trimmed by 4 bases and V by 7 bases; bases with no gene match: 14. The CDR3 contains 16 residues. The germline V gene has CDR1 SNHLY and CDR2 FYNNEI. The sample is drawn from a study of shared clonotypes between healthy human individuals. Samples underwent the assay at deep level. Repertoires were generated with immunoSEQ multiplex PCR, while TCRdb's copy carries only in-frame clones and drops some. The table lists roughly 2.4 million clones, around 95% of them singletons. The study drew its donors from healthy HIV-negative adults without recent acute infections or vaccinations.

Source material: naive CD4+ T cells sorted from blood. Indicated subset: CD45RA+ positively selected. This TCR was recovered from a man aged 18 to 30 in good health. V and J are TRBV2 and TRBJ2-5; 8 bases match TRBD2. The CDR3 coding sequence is TGTGCCAGCATTTCAGCCCTGGGGCTAGCGGGAGAGACCCAGTACTTC. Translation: CASISALGLAGETQYF. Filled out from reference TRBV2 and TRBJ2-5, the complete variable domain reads EPEVTQTPSHQVTQMGQEVILRCVPISNHLYFYWYRQILGQKVEFLVSFYNNEISEKSEIFDDQFSVERPDGSNFTLKIRSTKLEDSAMYFCASISALGLAGETQYFGPGTRLLVL.